Given below is one T cell receptor (beta chain) in context. Repertoires were generated with immunoSEQ multiplex PCR, while TCRdb's copy carries only in-frame clones and drops some. The data contain around 720,000 clones, around four fifths of them seen just once; the ten biggest clones take up 1.5% to 2%. Germline lookup yields CDR1 MDHEN and CDR2 SYDVKM. V lost 6 bases, J lost 5 bases, and 14 bases lay in between. The CDR3 has 14 residues. The sample belongs to a study of shared clonotypes between healthy human individuals. The sequence came from a woman aged 30 to 39 in good health. The J gene is TRBJ1-5, the V gene TRBV28, with no clear D. The sample was memory CD4+ T cells sorted from blood. The subset denotes: CD45RA-negative fraction. This chain's CDR3 is CASRPRREDQPQHF. DNA for the CDR3: TGTGCCAGCAGGCCCCGGCGTGAGGATCAGCCCCAGCATTTT.